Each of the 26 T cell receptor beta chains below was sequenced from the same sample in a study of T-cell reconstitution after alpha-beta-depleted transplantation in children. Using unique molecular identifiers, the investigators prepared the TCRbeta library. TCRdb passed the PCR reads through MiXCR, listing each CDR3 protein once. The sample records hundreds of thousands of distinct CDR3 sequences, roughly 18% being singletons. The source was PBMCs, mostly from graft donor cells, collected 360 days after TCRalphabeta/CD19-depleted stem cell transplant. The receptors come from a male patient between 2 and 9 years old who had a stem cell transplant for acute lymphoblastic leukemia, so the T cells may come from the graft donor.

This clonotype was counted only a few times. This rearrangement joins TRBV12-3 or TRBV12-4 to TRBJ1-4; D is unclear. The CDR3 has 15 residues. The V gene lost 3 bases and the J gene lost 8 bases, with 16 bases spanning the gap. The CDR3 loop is CASSFLMGSGEKLFF. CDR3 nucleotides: TGTGCCAGCAGTTTCCTCATGGGGAGTGGGGAAAAACTGTTTTTT.

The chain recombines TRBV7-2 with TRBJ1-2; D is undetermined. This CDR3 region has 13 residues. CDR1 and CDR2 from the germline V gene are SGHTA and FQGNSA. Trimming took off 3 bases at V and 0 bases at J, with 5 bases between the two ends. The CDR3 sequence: CASSFVSNYGYTF. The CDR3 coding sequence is TGTGCCAGCAGCTTCGTCTCTAACTATGGCTACACCTTC.

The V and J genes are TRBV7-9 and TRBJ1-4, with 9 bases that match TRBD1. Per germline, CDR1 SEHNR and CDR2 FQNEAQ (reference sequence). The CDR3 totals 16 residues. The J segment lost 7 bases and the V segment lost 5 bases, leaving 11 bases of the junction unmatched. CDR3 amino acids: CASSRPRDRATEKLFF. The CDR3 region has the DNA TGTGCCAGCAGCCGGCCCCGGGACAGGGCGACTGAAAAACTGTTTTTT.

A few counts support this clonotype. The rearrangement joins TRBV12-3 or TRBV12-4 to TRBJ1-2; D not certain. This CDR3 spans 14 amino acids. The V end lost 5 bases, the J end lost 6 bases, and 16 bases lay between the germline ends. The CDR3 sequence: CASSPNEGTHGYTF. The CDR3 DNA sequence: TGTGCCAGCAGTCCAAACGAAGGAACTCATGGCTACACCTTC.

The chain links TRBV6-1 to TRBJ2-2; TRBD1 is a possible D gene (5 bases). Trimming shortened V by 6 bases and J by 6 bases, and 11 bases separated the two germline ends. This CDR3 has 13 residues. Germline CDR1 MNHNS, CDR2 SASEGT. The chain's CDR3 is CASRRVGPGELFF. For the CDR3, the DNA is TGTGCCAGCAGGCGTGTGGGGCCCGGGGAGCTGTTTTTT.

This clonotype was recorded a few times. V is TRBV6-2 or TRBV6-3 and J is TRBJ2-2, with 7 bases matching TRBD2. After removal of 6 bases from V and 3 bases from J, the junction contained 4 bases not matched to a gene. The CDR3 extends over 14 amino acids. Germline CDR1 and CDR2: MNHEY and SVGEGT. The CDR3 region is CASSPGRDTGELFF. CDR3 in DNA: TGTGCCAGCAGCCCTGGGAGGGACACCGGGGAGCTGTTTTTT.

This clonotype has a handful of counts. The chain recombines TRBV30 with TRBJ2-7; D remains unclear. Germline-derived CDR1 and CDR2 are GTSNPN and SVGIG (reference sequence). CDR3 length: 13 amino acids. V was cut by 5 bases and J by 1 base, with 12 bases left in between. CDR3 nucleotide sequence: TGTGCCTGGCGCTATGGTATGTCCTACGAGCAGTACTTC. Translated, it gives CAWRYGMSYEQYF.

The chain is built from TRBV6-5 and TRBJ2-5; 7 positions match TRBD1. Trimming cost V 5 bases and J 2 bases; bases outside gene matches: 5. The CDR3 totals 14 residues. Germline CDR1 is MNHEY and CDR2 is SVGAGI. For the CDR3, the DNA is TGTGCCAGCAGTCACAGGGGACGGCAAGAGACCCAGTACTTC. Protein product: CASSHRGRQETQYF.

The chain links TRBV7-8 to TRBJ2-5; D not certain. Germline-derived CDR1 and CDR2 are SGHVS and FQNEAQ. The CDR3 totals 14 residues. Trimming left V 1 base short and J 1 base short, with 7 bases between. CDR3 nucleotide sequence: TGTGCCAGCAGCTTAGAAGGCAGCCAAGAGACCCAGTACTTC. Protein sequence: CASSLEGSQETQYF.

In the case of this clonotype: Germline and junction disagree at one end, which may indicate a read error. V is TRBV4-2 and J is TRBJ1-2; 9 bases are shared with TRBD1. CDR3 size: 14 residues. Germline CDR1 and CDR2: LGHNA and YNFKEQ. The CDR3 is CASRHSTGGYGYTF. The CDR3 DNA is TGTGCCAGCCGCCATTCGACAGGGGGATATGGCTACACCTTC.

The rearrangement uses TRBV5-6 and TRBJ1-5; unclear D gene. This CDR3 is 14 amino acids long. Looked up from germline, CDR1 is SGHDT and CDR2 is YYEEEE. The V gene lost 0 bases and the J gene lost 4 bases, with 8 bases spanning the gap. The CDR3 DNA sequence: TGTGCCAGCAGCTTGGGGTGGGCTAATCAGCCCCAGCATTTT. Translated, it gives CASSLGWANQPQHF.

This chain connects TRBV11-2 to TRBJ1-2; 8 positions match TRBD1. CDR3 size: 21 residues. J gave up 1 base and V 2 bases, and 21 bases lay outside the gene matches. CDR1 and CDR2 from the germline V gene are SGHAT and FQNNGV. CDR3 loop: CASSLFFSVPQGAAINYGYTF. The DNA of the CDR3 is TGTGCCAGCAGCTTATTTTTTTCAGTCCCTCAGGGGGCAGCCATTAACTATGGCTACACCTTC.

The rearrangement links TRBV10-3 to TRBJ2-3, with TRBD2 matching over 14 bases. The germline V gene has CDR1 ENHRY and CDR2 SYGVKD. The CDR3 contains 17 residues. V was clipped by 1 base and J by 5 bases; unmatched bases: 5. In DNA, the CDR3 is TGTGCCATCAGTGAGTACCCGACTAGCGGGGGGGAAGATACGCAGTATTTT. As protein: CAISEYPTSGGEDTQYF.

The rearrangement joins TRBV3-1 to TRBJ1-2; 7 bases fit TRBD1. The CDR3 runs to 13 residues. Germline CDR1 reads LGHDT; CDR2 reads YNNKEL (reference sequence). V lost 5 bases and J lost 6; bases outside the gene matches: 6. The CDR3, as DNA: TGTGCCAGCAGCTTAACAGGGGCAGATGGCTACACCTTC. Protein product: CASSLTGADGYTF.

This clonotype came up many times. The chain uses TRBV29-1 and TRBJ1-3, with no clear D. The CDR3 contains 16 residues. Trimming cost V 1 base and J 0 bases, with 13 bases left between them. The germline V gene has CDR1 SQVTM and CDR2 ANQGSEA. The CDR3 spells CSVEVSGYRSGNTIYF. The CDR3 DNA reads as TGCAGCGTTGAAGTGTCAGGCTATCGCTCTGGAAACACCATATATTTT.

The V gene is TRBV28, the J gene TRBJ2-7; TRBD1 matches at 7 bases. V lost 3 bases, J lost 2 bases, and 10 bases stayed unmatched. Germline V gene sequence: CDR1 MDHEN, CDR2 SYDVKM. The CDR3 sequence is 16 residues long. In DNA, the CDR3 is TGTGCCAGCAGTTTTGATTGGACGACAGGGACCTACGAGCAGTACTTC. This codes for CASSFDWTTGTYEQYF.

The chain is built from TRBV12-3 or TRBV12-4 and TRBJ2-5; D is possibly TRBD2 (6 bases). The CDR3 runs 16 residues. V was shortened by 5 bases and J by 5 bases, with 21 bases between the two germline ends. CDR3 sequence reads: CASSKGGDPWGETQYF. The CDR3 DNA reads TGTGCCAGCAGTAAGGGCGGGGACCCTTGGGGGGAGACCCAGTACTTC.

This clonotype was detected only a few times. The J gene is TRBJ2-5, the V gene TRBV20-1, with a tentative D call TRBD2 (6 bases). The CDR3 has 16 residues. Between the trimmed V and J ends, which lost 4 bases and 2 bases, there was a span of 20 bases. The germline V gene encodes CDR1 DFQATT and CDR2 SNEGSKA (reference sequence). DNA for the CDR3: TGCAGTGCTAACTACCTAGCGCGAAACCTACAAGAGACCCAGTACTTC. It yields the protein CSANYLARNLQETQYF.

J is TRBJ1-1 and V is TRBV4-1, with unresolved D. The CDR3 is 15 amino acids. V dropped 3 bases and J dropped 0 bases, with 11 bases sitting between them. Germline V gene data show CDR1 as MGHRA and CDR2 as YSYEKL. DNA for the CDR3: TGCGCCAGCAGCCAGTCGCGTGGGATGAACACTGAAGCTTTCTTT. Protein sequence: CASSQSRGMNTEAFF.

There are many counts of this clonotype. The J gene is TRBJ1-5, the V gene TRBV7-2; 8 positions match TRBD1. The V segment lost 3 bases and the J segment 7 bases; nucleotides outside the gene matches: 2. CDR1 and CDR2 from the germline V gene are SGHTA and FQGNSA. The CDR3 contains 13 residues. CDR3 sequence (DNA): TGTGCCAGCAGCTTTGACAGGGGACAGCCCCAGCATTTT. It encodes CASSFDRGQPQHF.

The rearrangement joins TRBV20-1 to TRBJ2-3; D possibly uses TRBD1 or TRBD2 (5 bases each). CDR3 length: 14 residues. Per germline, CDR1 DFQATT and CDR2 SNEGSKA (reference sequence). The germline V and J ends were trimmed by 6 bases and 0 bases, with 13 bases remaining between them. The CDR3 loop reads CSAAGTHSTDTQYF. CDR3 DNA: TGCAGTGCCGCCGGGACCCATAGCACAGATACGCAGTATTTT.

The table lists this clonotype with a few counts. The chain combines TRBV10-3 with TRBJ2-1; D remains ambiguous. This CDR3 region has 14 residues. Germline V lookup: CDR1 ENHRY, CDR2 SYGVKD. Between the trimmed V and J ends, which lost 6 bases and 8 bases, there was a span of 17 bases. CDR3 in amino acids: CAIRERLAADEQFF. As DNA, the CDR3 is TGTGCCATCAGGGAGAGACTGGCCGCCGATGAGCAGTTCTTC.

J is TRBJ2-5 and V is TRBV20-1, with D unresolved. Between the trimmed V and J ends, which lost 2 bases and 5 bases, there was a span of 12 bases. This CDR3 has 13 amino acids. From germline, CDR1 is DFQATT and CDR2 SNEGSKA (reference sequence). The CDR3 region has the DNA TGCAGTGCTAGATGGGCGCTGGAGGAGACCCAGTACTTC. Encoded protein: CSARWALEETQYF.

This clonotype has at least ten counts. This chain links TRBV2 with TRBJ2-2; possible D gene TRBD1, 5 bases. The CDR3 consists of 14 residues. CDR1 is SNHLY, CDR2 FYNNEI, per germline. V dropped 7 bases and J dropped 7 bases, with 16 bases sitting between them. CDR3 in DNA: TGTGCCAGCACTGGGGCCCTCCAAGGCGGGGAGCTGTTTTTT. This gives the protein CASTGALQGGELFF.

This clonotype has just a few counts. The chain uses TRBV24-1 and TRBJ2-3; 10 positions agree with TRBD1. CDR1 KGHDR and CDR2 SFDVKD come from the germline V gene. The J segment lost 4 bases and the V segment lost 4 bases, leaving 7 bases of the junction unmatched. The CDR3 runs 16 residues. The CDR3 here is CATSDLGDRGADTQYF. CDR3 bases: TGTGCCACCAGTGACCTAGGGGACAGGGGAGCAGATACGCAGTATTTT.

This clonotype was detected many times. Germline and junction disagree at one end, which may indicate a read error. CDR3 DNA sequence: TGTGCCAGCAGCCTGGGGCCACAAGAGACCCAGTACTTC. This codes for CASSLGPQETQYF. V is TRBV5-1 and J is TRBJ2-5; perhaps TRBD1 as D (5 bases). This CDR3 contains 13 residues. Germline loops: CDR1 SGHRS, CDR2 YFSETQ.